Each of the 10 T cell receptor beta chains below was sequenced from the same sample in a study of neoadjuvant anti-PD-1 for oral cavity cancer. The data were produced by immunoSEQ multiplex PCR, yet TCRdb's version contains in-frame clones alone and is incomplete. In the table there are about 68,000 clones, 80% to 90% of which are singletons. Time point defined: after neoadjuvant nivolumab, at surgical resection. Sample: PBMCs, taken after nivolumab (anti-PD-1) treatment. The receptors come from a person between 40 and 80 years old with oral cavity squamous cell carcinoma.

The rearrangement links TRBV7-9 to TRBJ2-1, with no clear D. This CDR3 is 15 amino acids long. Trimming left V 1 base short and J 8 bases short, with 15 bases between. CDR1 is SEHNR, CDR2 FQNEAQ, per germline (reference sequence). The CDR3 DNA sequence: TGTGCCAGCAGCTTAGGTCTTGGTCGAACCGATGAGCAGTTCTTC. This sequence encodes CASSLGLGRTDEQFF.

The rearrangement uses TRBV30 and TRBJ1-1, with 7 positions matching TRBD1. The CDR3 extends over 13 amino acids. Germline V lookup: CDR1 GTSNPN, CDR2 SVGIG (reference sequence). Losses at the gene ends were 5 bases for V and 2 bases for J; bases not matched to a gene: 5. The CDR3 sequence is CAWHRTGNTEAFF. The CDR3 DNA is TGTGCCTGGCACAGGACAGGAAACACTGAAGCTTTCTTT.

This clone was found once. The chain employs TRBV9 and TRBJ1-1; maybe TRBD1 (6 bases). Germline V gene lookup returns CDR1 SGDLS and CDR2 YYNGEE. This CDR3 contains 14 residues. V shed 4 bases and J shed 5 bases, with 15 bases lying between them. Here the CDR3 DNA reads TGTGCCAGCAGCCCCCTTAACAGGGTTACTGAAGCTTTCTTT. Translation gives CASSPLNRVTEAFF.

By its share, this clone is medium-sized (0.01 to 0.1%). This chain uses TRBV19 with TRBJ1-5; 7 nucleotides match TRBD1. With 7 bases clipped from V and 4 bases from J, the junction kept 16 bases outside the gene matches. The V gene's germline CDR1 is LNHDA and CDR2 SQIVND (reference sequence). The length of the CDR3 is 17 residues. CDR3 in DNA: TGTGCCAGTAAGGGTCGACAGGGACTACCCATAAATCAGCCCCAGCATTTT. This sequence encodes CASKGRQGLPINQPQHF.

V gene TRBV6-1 combines with J gene TRBJ2-7, with a weak D call TRBD1 (6 bases). The CDR3 is 14 amino acids. Trimming removed 6 bases at V and 0 bases at J, with 12 bases between. Germline V gives CDR1 MNHNS, CDR2 SASEGT. The chain's CDR3 is CASRPGQNSYEQYF. Written as DNA, the CDR3 is TGTGCCAGCAGACCGGGACAAAACTCCTACGAGCAGTACTTC.

The gene calls are TRBV29-1 and TRBJ2-5, with 13 positions matching TRBD2. Germline CDR1 reads SQVTM; CDR2 reads ANQGSEA. V shed 6 bases, J shed 3 bases, and the junction held 4 bases outside the gene matches. The CDR3 contains 14 residues. Written as DNA, the CDR3 is TGCAGCGTGGGGGGACTAGCGGGAAAAGAGACCCAGTACTTC. Translation gives CSVGGLAGKETQYF.

The chain combines TRBV9 with TRBJ2-3; possible D gene TRBD2, 5 bases. The germline CDR1 and CDR2 sequences are SGDLS and YYNGEE. Trimming shortened V by 0 bases and J by 2 bases, and 7 bases separated the two germline ends. The CDR3 loop spans 14 amino acids. CDR3 loop: CASSVVAFTDTQYF. CDR3 DNA: TGTGCCAGCAGCGTAGTAGCGTTCACAGATACGCAGTATTTT.

The rearrangement links TRBV11-2 to TRBJ2-2; no reliable D call. Germline CDR1 reads SGHAT; CDR2 reads FQNNGV. V lost 1 base, J lost 2 bases, and 5 bases lay in between. CDR3 size: 14 residues. The CDR3 DNA reads as TGTGCCAGCAGCTTAGGACCCAACACCGGGGAGCTGTTTTTT. This codes for CASSLGPNTGELFF.

V usage is TRBV5-1 and J usage is TRBJ2-5; TRBD1 is a possible D gene (6 bases). The CDR3 sequence is 16 residues long. V lost 4 bases to trimming and J lost 4 bases, with 20 bases between them. Germline V lookup: CDR1 SGHRS, CDR2 YFSETQ. The CDR3 sequence: CASSPDGQRGLETQYF. The CDR3 bases are TGCGCCAGCAGCCCAGACGGACAGAGGGGCTTAGAGACCCAGTACTTC.

The chain carries TRBV5-6 and TRBJ1-3; D remains ambiguous. The V end was cut by 0 bases, the J end by 5 bases, with 12 bases between. This CDR3 is 15 amino acids long. CDR1 and CDR2 (germline): SGHDT, YYEEEE. The CDR3 loop is CASSLGQMGRNTIYF. For the CDR3, the DNA is TGTGCCAGCAGCTTGGGTCAGATGGGCAGAAACACCATATATTTT.